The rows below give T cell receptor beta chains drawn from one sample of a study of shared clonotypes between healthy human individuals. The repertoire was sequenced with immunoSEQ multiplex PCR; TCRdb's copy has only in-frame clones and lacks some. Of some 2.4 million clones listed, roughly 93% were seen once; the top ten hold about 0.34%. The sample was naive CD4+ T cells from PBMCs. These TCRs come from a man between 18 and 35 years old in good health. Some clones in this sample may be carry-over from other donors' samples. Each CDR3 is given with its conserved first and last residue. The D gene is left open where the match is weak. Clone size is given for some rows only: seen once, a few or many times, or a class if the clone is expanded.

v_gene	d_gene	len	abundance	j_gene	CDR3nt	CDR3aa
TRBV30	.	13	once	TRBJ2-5	TGTGCCTGGAGTGTGGGAGTCCAAGAGACCCAGTACTTC	CAWSVGVQETQYF
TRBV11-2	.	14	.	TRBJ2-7	TGTGCCAGCAGCTCCCTGCCCAGTCAACGCGAGCAGTACTTC	CASSSLPSQREQYF
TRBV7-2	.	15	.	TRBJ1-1	TGTGCCAGCAGCTTAGGTCTGGGTAGGAACACTGAAGCTTTCTTT	CASSLGLGRNTEAFF
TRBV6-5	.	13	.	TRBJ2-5	TGTGCCAGCAGTTCGACTAGTGTGGAGACCCAGTACTTC	CASSSTSVETQYF
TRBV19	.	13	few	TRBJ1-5	TGTGCCAGTAGTATACCGGGAAATCAGCCCCAGCATTTT	CASSIPGNQPQHF
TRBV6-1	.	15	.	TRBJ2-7	TGTGCCAGCACCCAACGTGGGGAACCCGTATACGAGCAGTACTTC	CASTQRGEPVYEQYF
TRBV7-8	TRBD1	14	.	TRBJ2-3	TGTGCCAGCTTTATTACAGGGGTCGGGGATACGCAGTATTTT	CASFITGVGDTQYF
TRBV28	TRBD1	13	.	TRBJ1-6	TGTGCCAGCCGACAGGGAGGGCACTCACCCCTCCACTTT	CASRQGGHSPLHF
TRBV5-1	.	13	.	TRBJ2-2	TGCGCCAGCAGCTCTCAGGGCCCCGGGGAGCTGTTTTTT	CASSSQGPGELFF
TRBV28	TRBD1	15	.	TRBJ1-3	TGTGCCAGCAGTTCGGACAGGGGATCTGGAAACACCATATATTTT	CASSSDRGSGNTIYF
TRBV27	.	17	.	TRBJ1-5	TGTGCCAGCAGTTTAAGGTCGATCGGGGTAGGAGGACAGCCCCAGCATTTT	CASSLRSIGVGGQPQHF
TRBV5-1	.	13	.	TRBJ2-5	TGCGCCAGCAGCCCGCTTATCCAAGAGACCCAGTACTTC	CASSPLIQETQYF
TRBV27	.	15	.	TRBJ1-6	TGTGCCAGCAGTGTTACGAGGGGAATGAATTCACCCCTCCACTTT	CASSVTRGMNSPLHF
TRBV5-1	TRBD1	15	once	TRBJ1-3	TGCGCCAGCAACCTAGGGACAGGGAGAAGAAACACCATATATTTT	CASNLGTGRRNTIYF
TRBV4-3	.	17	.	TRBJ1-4	TGCGCCAGCAGCCAAGAATGGCAGGGCAGGCCTAATGAAAAACTGTTTTTT	CASSQEWQGRPNEKLFF
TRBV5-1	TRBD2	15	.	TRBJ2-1	TGCGCCAGCAGCTTGGATGGCGGGAGGGCCAATGAGCAGTTCTTC	CASSLDGGRANEQFF
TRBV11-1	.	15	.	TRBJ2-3	TGTGCCAGCAGCGGGGGGAGAGGGAGAGGAGATACGCAGTATTTT	CASSGGRGRGDTQYF
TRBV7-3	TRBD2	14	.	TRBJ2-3	TGTGCCAGCAGCCGGACTAGCGGCACAGATACGCAGTATTTT	CASSRTSGTDTQYF
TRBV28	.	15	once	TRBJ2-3	TGTGCCAGCAGTTCCCTCGGCGGTAGCACAGATACGCAGTATTTT	CASSSLGGSTDTQYF